These 21 T cell receptor beta chains were all obtained from the same sample, sequenced in a study of T cell repertoires in cytomegalovirus infection. TCRdb reprocessed the reads via MiXCR and lists one record per CDR3 protein. The table records about 58,000 distinct CDR3 sequences, about a fifth of them present only once. Antigens for these TCRs are unknown. The sample in question was CD8+ T cells from cultured PBMCs, obtained from culture after CMV antigen stimulation. The receptor source for this set is a human donor in good health (CMV status not recorded). Some clones in this sample may be carry-over from other donors' samples.

This clonotype was observed a few times. The chain links TRBV12-3 or TRBV12-4 to TRBJ1-5; TRBD1 might be the D (6 bases). Deletions cut 4 bases from V and 6 bases from J, with 19 bases between. This CDR3 is built from 16 residues. The DNA for the CDR3 is TGTGCCAGCAGTTCTTTGCCGACTACAGGGACTCAGCCCCAGCATTTT. It encodes CASSSLPTTGTQPQHF.

The chain links TRBV28 to TRBJ2-7; D is perhaps TRBD1 (5 bases). From germline, CDR1 is MDHEN and CDR2 SYDVKM. The CDR3 is made up of 15 amino acids. The V gene lost 6 bases and the J gene lost 4 bases, with 19 bases spanning the gap. The CDR3 sequence is CASSIVAGLKYEQYF. DNA for the CDR3: TGTGCCAGCAGCATCGTGGCAGGGTTAAAGTACGAGCAGTACTTC.

This chain connects TRBV7-9 to TRBJ2-1; 8 nucleotides line up with TRBD2. Looked up from germline, CDR1 is SEHNR and CDR2 is FQNEAQ (reference sequence). Trimming took 10 bases from V and 4 from J; bases not matched to a gene: 6. The length of the CDR3 is 13 residues. The CDR3 here is CATAPSGYNEQFF. The CDR3, as DNA: TGTGCCACAGCCCCTAGCGGGTACAATGAGCAGTTCTTC.

This clonotype has just a few counts. CDR3: CAIWGLADTNTGELFF. In DNA, the CDR3 is TGTGCCATTTGGGGTCTAGCAGATACGAACACCGGGGAGCTGTTTTTT. The chain has TRBV2 and TRBJ2-2, with D possibly being TRBD2 (5 bases). The ends were cut back, 10 bases at V and 0 bases at J, with 18 bases in the middle. Per the germline V gene, CDR1 is SNHLY and CDR2 is FYNNEI. The CDR3 sequence is 16 residues long.

This clonotype was seen a handful of times. This chain uses TRBV4-3 with TRBJ2-7; no clear D gene. CDR1 LGHNA and CDR2 YSLEER come from the germline V gene. This CDR3 comprises 16 residues. V lost 0 bases, J lost 4 bases, and 16 bases lay in between. The DNA of the CDR3 is TGCGCCAGCAGCCAAGAAATATCAGGAGCATCGTACGAGCAGTACTTC. It codes for CASSQEISGASYEQYF.

The genes are TRBV9 and TRBJ2-3; 7 bases align to TRBD1. Per the germline V gene, CDR1 is SGDLS and CDR2 is YYNGEE. Unmatched junction bases numbered 8, after V lost 2 bases and J lost 2 bases. The CDR3 is made up of 16 amino acids. The CDR3: CASSVSPGQPTDTQYF. The CDR3 bases are TGTGCCAGCAGCGTTTCACCGGGACAGCCCACAGATACGCAGTATTTT.

There are a few counts of this clonotype. The CDR3 DNA reads as TGTGCCAGCAGCGTAGCCGGGACACGAGCCACCGGGGAGCTGTTTTTT. It yields the protein CASSVAGTRATGELFF. The V gene is TRBV9, the J gene TRBJ2-2, with D possibly matching TRBD1 (6 bases). The CDR3 has 16 amino acids. Germline V gives CDR1 SGDLS, CDR2 YYNGEE. V lost 0 bases and J 4 bases, leaving 13 bases between the germline ends.

V and J are TRBV27 and TRBJ2-7, with D uncertain. Per germline, CDR1 MNHEY and CDR2 SMNVEV (reference sequence). Trimming cost V 7 bases and J 3 bases, with 7 bases left between them. CDR3 length: 11 amino acids. CDR3 residues: CASTNHYEQYF. The CDR3 nucleotides read TGTGCCAGCACCAACCACTACGAGCAGTACTTC.

This clonotype was detected only a few times. The chain links TRBV28 to TRBJ1-1; possibly TRBD1 for D (5 bases). The CDR3 has 12 amino acids. V lost 2 bases, J lost 7 bases, and 8 bases lay in between. Germline loops: CDR1 MDHEN, CDR2 SYDVKM. The CDR3: CASSLRGLEAFF. DNA of the CDR3: TGTGCCAGCAGTTTAAGGGGACTTGAAGCTTTCTTT.

The CDR3 coding sequence is TGCGCCAGCAGCCAAGCCATAGAGGAGACCCAGTACTTC. Translating it yields CASSQAIEETQYF. The gene calls are TRBV4-3 and TRBJ2-5, with unresolved D. V shed 1 base and J shed 5 bases, with 8 bases lying between them. The CDR3 length is 13 residues. Germline V gene lookup returns CDR1 LGHNA and CDR2 YSLEER.

CDR3 nucleotides: TGTGCCAGCAGTACAACAGGGCTCCCTCAGCCCCAGCATTTT. It codes for CASSTTGLPQPQHF. V and J are TRBV6-2 or TRBV6-3 and TRBJ1-5; D is perhaps TRBD1 (6 bases). V dropped 5 bases and J dropped 6 bases, with 14 bases sitting between them. The CDR3 is 14 amino acids. Germline V CDR1 and CDR2: MNHEY, SVGEGT.

This clonotype came up a few times. The chain couples TRBV19 to TRBJ1-5; no definite D call. V dropped 10 bases and J dropped 0 bases, with 16 bases sitting between them. Per germline, CDR1 LNHDA and CDR2 SQIVND (reference sequence). The CDR3 is made up of 15 amino acids. The CDR3 nucleotides are TGTGCCACTCAGACGGCAGAAGCTAGCAATCAGCCCCAGCATTTT. It codes for CATQTAEASNQPQHF.

This chain joins TRBV7-6 and TRBJ2-7, with D unclear. Germline CDR1 and CDR2: SGHVS and FNYEAQ. V was cut by 0 bases and J by 5 bases, with 11 bases left in between. The CDR3 is 14 residues long. The CDR3 sequence is CASSLAGPMDEQYF. Here the CDR3 DNA reads TGTGCCAGCAGCTTAGCTGGGCCGATGGACGAGCAGTACTTC.

This clonotype was seen ten or more times. The V call is TRBV7-9, the J call TRBJ2-5; D is uncertain. The V end lost 4 bases, the J end lost 3 bases, and 12 bases lay between the germline ends. The CDR3 consists of 14 residues. Germline CDR1 reads SEHNR; CDR2 reads FQNEAQ (reference sequence). CDR3 coding DNA: TGTGCCAGCAGCTCCAGGAGTGCCAAAGAGACCCAGTACTTC. Translated, it gives CASSSRSAKETQYF.

This clonotype was observed at least ten times. J is TRBJ1-1 and V is TRBV7-8; the D is unclear. From germline, CDR1 is SGHVS and CDR2 FQNEAQ. Trimming took 5 bases from V and 1 from J, leaving 8 bases between them. This CDR3 has 13 residues. The CDR3 loop is CASSPGPNTEAFF. For the CDR3, the DNA is TGTGCCAGCAGCCCTGGGCCGAACACTGAAGCTTTCTTT.

The chain recombines TRBV9 with TRBJ2-1; 11 bases are shared with TRBD1. V trimming: 3 bases; J trimming: 7 bases; junction bases outside the gene matches: 6. The CDR3 runs to 15 residues. Looked up from germline, CDR1 is SGDLS and CDR2 is YYNGEE. CDR3 protein: CASSEDRGRGNEQFF. The CDR3 coding sequence is TGTGCCAGCAGCGAGGACAGGGGGCGAGGGAATGAGCAGTTCTTC. Full variable domain (remainder filled in from reference TRBV9 and TRBJ2-1): DSGVTQTPKHLITATGQRVTLRCSPRSGDLSVYWYQQSLDQGLQFLIQYYNGEERAKGNILERFSAQQFPDLHSELNLSSLELGDSALYFCASSEDRGRGNEQFFGPGTRLTVL.

This clonotype has a handful of counts. This chain links TRBV19 with TRBJ2-7; a possible D gene is TRBD1 (6 bases). Trimming stripped 5 bases from V and 0 bases from J, with 14 bases between. Looked up from germline, CDR1 is LNHDA and CDR2 is SQIVND (reference sequence). CDR3 length: 15 amino acids. DNA for the CDR3: TGTGCCAGTAGTGTCTCCGGGACAACCTCCTACGAGCAGTACTTC. As protein: CASSVSGTTSYEQYF.

The chain employs TRBV11-2 and TRBJ1-1, with D perhaps TRBD1 (5 bases). The CDR3 runs 13 residues. V was clipped by 2 bases and J by 3 bases, with 7 bases between them. Looked up from germline, CDR1 is SGHAT and CDR2 is FQNNGV. CDR3 loop: CASSLKGYTEAFF. In DNA, the CDR3 is TGTGCCAGCAGCTTAAAGGGGTACACTGAAGCTTTCTTT.

This clonotype was seen a handful of times. In nucleotides, the CDR3 is TGTGCCAGCAGACTCTCGGCGTACACTGAAGCTTTCTTT. Amino acids: CASRLSAYTEAFF. This sequence joins TRBV10-3 and TRBJ1-1; D not resolved. Trimming took off 10 bases at V and 3 bases at J, with 15 bases between the two ends. The CDR3 is 13 amino acids. CDR1 is ENHRY and CDR2 is SYGVKD in the germline V gene.

In the case of this clonotype: A junction end diverges from the germline sequence, so it may reflect a read error. V usage is TRBV7-9 and J usage is TRBJ2-7; D uncertain. Germline loops: CDR1 SEHNR, CDR2 FQNEAQ (reference sequence). This CDR3 has 14 amino acids. The CDR3 is CASSFPGDTYQQYF. CDR3 coding DNA: TGTGCCAGCAGCTTCCCTGGGGATACCTACCAGCAGTACTTC. The full variable domain, rest sourced from reference TRBV7-9 and TRBJ2-7, is DTGVSQNPRHKITKRGQNVTFRCDPISEHNRLYWYRQTLGQGPEFLTYFQNEAQLEKSRLLSDRFSAERPKGSFSTLEIQRTEQGDSAMYLCASSFPGDTYQQYFGPGTRLTVT.

The V call is TRBV7-8, the J call TRBJ1-5; no clear D. The germline CDR1 and CDR2 sequences are SGHVS and FQNEAQ. The length of the CDR3 is 16 residues. V was cut by 2 bases and J by 1 base, with 12 bases left in between. The CDR3 region is CASSLNEGNSNQPQHF. For the CDR3, the DNA is TGTGCCAGCAGCTTAAATGAGGGCAACAGCAATCAGCCCCAGCATTTT.